The next 22 T cell receptor beta chains were all read from a single sample in a study of OX40 agonist ivuxolimab in advanced cancers. Repertoires were generated with immunoSEQ multiplex PCR, while TCRdb's copy carries only in-frame clones and drops some. The sample records under 70,000 clones, 75% to 90% being singletons. The input for sequencing was CD4+ or CD8+ T cells sorted from blood, taken in a trial of the OX40 agonist ivuxolimab. The receptors come from an adult with an advanced solid tumor such as melanoma, head and neck, liver or kidney cancer.

This chain joins TRBV30 and TRBJ1-1, with D hard to call. Trimming left V 1 base short and J 0 bases short, with 6 bases between. Germline V CDR1 and CDR2: GTSNPN, SVGIG (reference sequence). The CDR3 is made up of 13 amino acids. CDR3 DNA sequence: TGTGCCTGGAGTGCGGGGATGAACACTGAAGCTTTCTTT. It encodes CAWSAGMNTEAFF.

This chain joins TRBV11-1 and TRBJ2-7; TRBD1 is a possible D gene (5 bases). Germline V gene data show CDR1 as SGHAT and CDR2 as FQDESV (reference sequence). V was shortened by 3 bases and J by 6 bases, with 12 bases between the two germline ends. The CDR3 is 13 residues long. Written as DNA, the CDR3 is TGTGCCAGCAGCTTTTCCAGGGCATCCGAGCAGTACTTC. It is translated as CASSFSRASEQYF.

V and J are TRBV2 and TRBJ1-2, with TRBD1 matching over 10 bases. The CDR3 length is 16 residues. V was clipped by 3 bases and J by 2 bases; unmatched bases: 6. Germline V CDR1 and CDR2: SNHLY, FYNNEI. For the CDR3, the DNA is TGTGCCAGCAGTGAGGTCCCGGGACAGGGGAACTATGGCTACACCTTC. It is translated as CASSEVPGQGNYGYTF. Full variable domain (missing parts from reference TRBV2 and TRBJ1-2): EPEVTQTPSHQVTQMGQEVILRCVPISNHLYFYWYRQILGQKVEFLVSFYNNEISEKSEIFDDQFSVERPDGSNFTLKIRSTKLEDSAMYFCASSEVPGQGNYGYTFGSGTRLTVV.

The genes are TRBV6-1 and TRBJ1-5; D is ambiguous. CDR3 length: 15 amino acids. Deletions cut 1 base from V and 1 base from J, with 8 bases between. Germline CDR1 reads MNHNS; CDR2 reads SASEGT. The CDR3 DNA is TGTGCCAGCAGTGAAGAGGTAGGGAGCAATCAGCCCCAGCATTTT. This sequence encodes CASSEEVGSNQPQHF.

This chain joins TRBV7-9 and TRBJ2-1; D not resolved. This CDR3 comprises 13 residues. With 6 bases removed from V and 7 bases from J, the gap between germline ends came to 13 bases. CDR1 is SEHNR and CDR2 is FQNEAQ in the germline V gene (reference sequence). Here the CDR3 reads CASRLLNYNEQFF. CDR3 DNA: TGTGCCAGCAGGCTCTTGAACTATAATGAGCAGTTCTTC.

This chain joins TRBV4-3 and TRBJ1-3; a weak D match, TRBD1 (6 bases). This CDR3 is built from 16 residues. CDR1 LGHNA and CDR2 YSLEER come from the germline V gene. V shed 0 bases and J shed 4 bases, with 13 bases lying between them. The CDR3 bases are TGCGCCAGCAGCCAAGACATAGGCAGGGGAGGAAACACCATATATTTT. As protein: CASSQDIGRGGNTIYF.

The chain has TRBV4-3 and TRBJ2-2, with D maybe TRBD2 (6 bases). CDR3 length: 17 residues. Between the trimmed V and J ends, which lost 1 base and 7 bases, there was a span of 19 bases. Germline CDR1 LGHNA, CDR2 YSLEER. The CDR3 DNA reads as TGCGCCAGCAGCCAAGTCCCCCCTGGAGGGTTGGGCGGGGAGCTGTTTTTT. Translating gives CASSQVPPGGLGGELFF.

Many counts were recorded for this clone. The gene calls are TRBV10-3 and TRBJ2-1; 15 bases line up with TRBD2. The CDR3 consists of 20 residues. Germline V gene lookup returns CDR1 ENHRY and CDR2 SYGVKD. Germline trimming cut 4 bases from V and 0 bases from J; bases unmatched to any gene: 10. The CDR3 coding sequence is TGTGCCATCAGTGCCCCAGGGGGACTAGCGGGAGGAAGCTCCTACAATGAGCAGTTCTTC. Its translation is CAISAPGGLAGGSSYNEQFF.

The chain joins TRBV7-8 to TRBJ1-3, with TRBD1 matching over 9 bases. Germline assignment: CDR1 SGHVS and CDR2 FQNEAQ. After removal of 4 bases from V and 2 bases from J, the junction contained 3 bases not matched to a gene. This CDR3 contains 15 residues. CDR3 nucleotides: TGTGCCAGCAGCTCGGGGACAGGGCCTGGAAACACCATATATTTT. Amino acids: CASSSGTGPGNTIYF.

V gene TRBV6-9 combines with J gene TRBJ1-5; 8 nucleotides match TRBD1. Germline-derived CDR1 and CDR2 are MNHGY and SVAAGI. CDR3 size: 13 residues. The V segment lost 8 bases and the J segment 4 bases; nucleotides outside the gene matches: 4. CDR3 coding DNA: TGTGCCAGCCTTGGACAGGGAAATCAGCCCCAGCATTTT. Translation gives CASLGQGNQPQHF.

On this clone itself: Other DNA sequences in this specimen translate into the identical CDR3. V and J are TRBV5-6 and TRBJ1-2; possibly TRBD1 for D (6 bases). CDR3 length: 15 residues. Germline V gene data show CDR1 as SGHDT and CDR2 as YYEEEE. Deletions cut 3 bases from V and 0 bases from J, with 12 bases between. DNA of the CDR3: TGTGCCAGCAGCTCCGGGACACCCGCTAACTATGGCTACACCTTC. It translates to CASSSGTPANYGYTF.

The chain links TRBV2 to TRBJ1-2; 10 bases are shared with TRBD1. This CDR3 is built from 17 residues. After removal of 2 bases from V and 0 bases from J, the junction contained 6 bases not matched to a gene. CDR1 is SNHLY and CDR2 is FYNNEI in the germline V gene. The CDR3 region has the DNA TGTGCCAGCAGTGAATGGACAGGGGGTAGTGCTAACTATGGCTACACCTTC. It codes for CASSEWTGGSANYGYTF. The variable domain in full, with the rest retrieved from reference TRBV2 and TRBJ1-2, is EPEVTQTPSHQVTQMGQEVILRCVPISNHLYFYWYRQILGQKVEFLVSFYNNEISEKSEIFDDQFSVERPDGSNFTLKIRSTKLEDSAMYFCASSEWTGGSANYGYTFGSGTRLTVV.

This clone showed up just a few times. J is TRBJ1-1 and V is TRBV19; D is undetermined. From germline, CDR1 is LNHDA and CDR2 SQIVND (reference sequence). CDR3 length equals 13 residues. Trimming stripped 5 bases from V and 1 base from J, with 8 bases between. The CDR3 region has the DNA TGTGCCAGTAGTTCCTCAACGAACACTGAAGCTTTCTTT. This gives the protein CASSSSTNTEAFF.

This clone was detected only a few times. CDR3 in amino acids: CSALRGAEAFF. DNA of the CDR3: TGCAGCGCCCTACGAGGGGCTGAAGCTTTCTTT. J is TRBJ1-1 and V is TRBV29-1; TRBD1 might be the D (5 bases). V dropped 7 bases and J dropped 6 bases, with 12 bases sitting between them. In germline, CDR1 is SQVTM, CDR2 ANQGSEA. CDR3 length: 11 residues.

The chain uses TRBV9 and TRBJ2-2; TRBD2 is a possible D gene (6 bases). V was pared by 1 base and J by 4 bases, with 11 bases between. CDR3 length equals 15 residues. Germline V gene data show CDR1 as SGDLS and CDR2 as YYNGEE. For the CDR3, the DNA is TGTGCCAGCAGCGTATTTATCGGGAGCACCGGGGAGCTGTTTTTT. Translation: CASSVFIGSTGELFF.

The V gene is TRBV11-2, the J gene TRBJ1-5, with 8 bases aligning to TRBD1. V shed 5 bases and J 5 bases; nucleotides not matched to a gene: 5. Germline CDR1 is SGHAT and CDR2 is FQNNGV. The CDR3 totals 14 residues. The DNA of the CDR3 is TGTGCCAGCAGCCTCGGGACAGGATATCAGCCCCAGCATTTT. It encodes CASSLGTGYQPQHF.

The V and J genes are TRBV12-5 and TRBJ2-1; unclear D gene. This CDR3 has 15 amino acids. Deletions cut 5 bases from V and 8 bases from J, with 19 bases between. CDR1 is LGHNT and CDR2 is FRNRAP in the germline V gene. CDR3 nucleotides: TGTGCTAGTGGTACACAAACTAAAGATGACGATGAGCAGTTCTTC. Translating it yields CASGTQTKDDDEQFF.

Here the CDR3 reads CASRFGGGGTEAFF. The CDR3 DNA reads TGTGCCAGCAGGTTTGGTGGGGGTGGCACTGAAGCTTTCTTT. The chain employs TRBV5-5 and TRBJ1-1; possible D gene TRBD1, 5 bases. CDR1 and CDR2 from the germline V gene are SGHKS and YYEKEE (reference sequence). The CDR3 runs 14 residues. V was trimmed by 5 bases and J by 4 bases, leaving 15 bases between them.

V is TRBV7-6 and J is TRBJ2-3, with TRBD1 as a possible D gene (5 bases). Germline-derived CDR1 and CDR2 are SGHVS and FNYEAQ. The CDR3 runs 13 residues. Trimming cost V 2 bases and J 4 bases, with 7 bases left between them. This chain's CDR3 is CASSLSGPDTQYF. CDR3 in DNA: TGTGCCAGCAGCTTATCAGGGCCAGATACGCAGTATTTT.

The chain has TRBV14 and TRBJ2-3, with D unclear. Germline V gene sequence: CDR1 SGHDN, CDR2 FVKESK. The CDR3 length is 13 residues. V was cut by 0 bases and J by 7 bases, with 8 bases left in between. CDR3 nucleotides: TGTGCCAGCAGCCAAGATTTGGGGAATACGCAGTATTTT. Its protein is CASSQDLGNTQYF. The full variable domain, completed using reference TRBV14 and TRBJ2-3, is EAGVTQFPSHSVIEKGQTVTLRCDPISGHDNLYWYRRVMGKEIKFLLHFVKESKQDESGMPNNRFLAERTGGTYSTLKVQPAELEDSGVYFCASSQDLGNTQYFGPGTRLTVL.

This clone was seen only once. The CDR3, as DNA: TGCGCCAGCAGCAAGGGACAGGGGAGTGAGCAGTTCTTC. As protein: CASSKGQGSEQFF. The J gene is TRBJ2-1, the V gene TRBV5-1; TRBD1 aligns across 10 bases. The CDR3 runs 13 residues. After removal of 4 bases from V and 9 bases from J, the junction contained 4 bases not matched to a gene. CDR1 and CDR2 (germline): SGHRS, YFSETQ.

The chain is built from TRBV5-1 and TRBJ2-3; TRBD1 aligns across 9 bases. This CDR3 contains 18 residues. Trimming removed 3 bases from V and 2 bases from J; junction bases left unmatched: 13. CDR1 and CDR2 from the germline V gene are SGHRS and YFSETQ. For the CDR3, the DNA is TGCGCCAGCAGCTCCGAAGGCCTGACAGGGGGTAACACAGATACGCAGTATTTT. This encodes CASSSEGLTGGNTDTQYF.